One sample yielded the 27 T cell receptor beta chains listed below, sequenced in a study of blood T cell repertoires in COVID-19. Only in-frame clones appear in the TCRdb table, and some are missing; sequencing was by immunoSEQ multiplex PCR. The data contain 350,000 to 550,000 clones, around 89% of them seen just once; the ten biggest clones take up 1.1%. The sample comprised PBMCs or T cells enriched from blood (not recorded which). Source of these receptors: a man under 40 who had recovered from COVID-19.

J is TRBJ2-3 and V is TRBV24-1, with TRBD1 matching 8 bases. Germline values: CDR1 KGHDR, CDR2 SFDVKD. J lost 5 bases, V lost 7 bases, and 7 bases had no gene match. CDR3 length: 14 amino acids. The DNA for the CDR3 is TGTGCCACCAGGGATCCAGGGGGCGGAGATACGCAGTATTTT. It is translated as CATRDPGGGDTQYF.

This chain joins TRBV2 and TRBJ2-2, with TRBD1 matching over 9 bases. CDR1 SNHLY and CDR2 FYNNEI come from the germline V gene. V gave up 4 bases and J gave up 6 bases; unmatched junction bases: 0. The CDR3 runs 13 residues. Here the CDR3 reads CASSGQGAGELFF. CDR3 in DNA: TGTGCCAGCAGTGGACAGGGGGCCGGGGAGCTGTTTTTT.

This clone was counted a single time. The rearrangement joins TRBV11-2 to TRBJ2-2; TRBD1 matches 9 bases. The germline CDR1 and CDR2 sequences are SGHAT and FQNNGV. The CDR3 runs 16 residues. V gave up 3 bases and J gave up 1 base; unmatched junction bases: 3. The CDR3 loop is CASSFYRGQNTGELFF. The CDR3 DNA is TGTGCCAGCAGCTTCTACAGGGGGCAGAACACCGGGGAGCTGTTTTTT.

The chain joins TRBV3-1 (or the pseudogene TRBV3-2) to TRBJ2-7, with D unresolved. Germline-derived CDR1 and CDR2 are LGHDT and YNNKEL (reference sequence). The CDR3 consists of 14 residues. Trimming removed 2 bases at V and 3 bases at J, with 11 bases between. CDR3 coding DNA: TGTGCCAGCAGCCAATCTAACTTATTCTACGAGCAGTACTTC. Encoded protein: CASSQSNLFYEQYF.

The chain is built from TRBV19 and TRBJ2-3; D remains unclear. The CDR3 totals 15 residues. V shed 4 bases and J shed 6 bases, with 17 bases lying between them. The germline CDR1 and CDR2 sequences are LNHDA and SQIVND (reference sequence). CDR3 amino acids: CASSRPSYNHDTQYF. The CDR3 DNA is TGTGCCAGTAGTAGACCTAGTTACAACCACGATACGCAGTATTTT.

The rearrangement uses TRBV11-2 and TRBJ2-7; 9 positions agree with TRBD1. Germline CDR1 SGHAT, CDR2 FQNNGV. V shed 1 base and J 3 bases; nucleotides not matched to a gene: 7. The CDR3 loop spans 16 amino acids. The CDR3 loop reads CASSLVWAGQGYEQYF. CDR3 bases: TGTGCCAGCAGCTTAGTATGGGCGGGACAGGGCTACGAGCAGTACTTC.

This chain connects TRBV4-2 to TRBJ2-7; a weak D match, TRBD2 (6 bases). With 0 bases removed from V and 5 bases from J, the gap between germline ends came to 14 bases. The CDR3 length is 15 residues. Germline V gene data show CDR1 as LGHNA and CDR2 as YNFKEQ. The CDR3 nucleotides are TGTGCCAGCAGCCAAGAGTTTACGGGAGCCCACGAGCAGTACTTC. Its protein is CASSQEFTGAHEQYF.

The genes are TRBV7-3 and TRBJ2-1, with 8 nucleotides matching TRBD2. This CDR3 has 15 residues. CDR1 and CDR2 from the germline V gene are SGHTA and FQGTGA. V lost 6 bases to trimming and J lost 8 bases; unmatched junction nucleotides: 12. CDR3 amino acids: CASSLLAVGFDEQFF. CDR3 nucleotide sequence: TGTGCCAGCAGTCTACTAGCGGTGGGGTTCGATGAGCAGTTCTTC.

This clone turned up a few times. V is TRBV30 and J is TRBJ1-5; 7 bases are shared with TRBD1. V gave up 1 base and J gave up 4 bases; unmatched junction bases: 7. The germline gives CDR1 GTSNPN, CDR2 SVGIG (reference sequence). CDR3 size: 15 residues. CDR3 sequence: CAWSAQQGTNQPQHF. In DNA, the CDR3 is TGTGCCTGGAGTGCCCAACAGGGGACGAATCAGCCCCAGCATTTT.

The gene calls are TRBV6-5 and TRBJ1-4; 9 nucleotides match TRBD1. The CDR3 has 14 amino acids. Germline trimming cut 6 bases from V and 7 bases from J; bases unmatched to any gene: 6. Germline CDR1 MNHEY, CDR2 SVGAGI. CDR3 sequence (DNA): TGTGCCAGCAGCTACAGGGGGCTTGGTGAAAAACTGTTTTTT. This encodes CASSYRGLGEKLFF.

This chain's CDR3 is CASSQDSRSSYEQYF. The CDR3 DNA is TGTGCCAGCAGCCAAGATTCACGTAGTAGCTACGAGCAGTACTTC. This rearrangement joins TRBV4-2 to TRBJ2-7; D uncertain. V shed 0 bases and J shed 3 bases, with 12 bases lying between them. Germline lookup yields CDR1 LGHNA and CDR2 YNFKEQ. The CDR3 has 15 amino acids.

The J gene is TRBJ2-2, the V gene TRBV2; 8 bases align to TRBD1. V dropped 2 bases and J dropped 5; count of bases not matched to a gene: 4. Germline CDR1 reads SNHLY; CDR2 reads FYNNEI. CDR3 length: 15 residues. The CDR3 DNA reads as TGTGCCAGCAGTGAACGGACAGGGAGTACCGGGGAGCTGTTTTTT. Translating it yields CASSERTGSTGELFF.

This chain links TRBV7-3 with TRBJ2-7; tentatively, D is TRBD2 (6 bases). Germline CDR1 and CDR2: SGHTA and FQGTGA. The CDR3 runs 17 residues. V was clipped by 5 bases and J by 5 bases, with 25 bases between them. CDR3 coding DNA: TGTGCCAGCAGCCTAAAGGGGAGGAAGCTAGCGTCCCACGAGCAGTACTTC. Translated, it gives CASSLKGRKLASHEQYF.

This chain uses TRBV10-3 with TRBJ2-7; D may be TRBD1 (6 bases). There are 13 residues in the CDR3. Between the trimmed V and J ends, which lost 6 bases and 0 bases, there was a span of 9 bases. Germline V gene data show CDR1 as ENHRY and CDR2 as SYGVKD. The DNA of the CDR3 is TGTGCCATCAGGGACAGTAGCTCCTACGAGCAGTACTTC. Translating gives CAIRDSSSYEQYF.

This chain joins TRBV5-1 and TRBJ1-6, with no clear D. This CDR3 spans 16 amino acids. Trimming took 0 bases from V and 9 from J, leaving 16 bases between them. Germline V lookup: CDR1 SGHRS, CDR2 YFSETQ. The CDR3 region has the DNA TGCGCCAGCAGCTTGGGCGAGGGCCCAGTTCTTTCACCCCTCCACTTT. Its protein is CASSLGEGPVLSPLHF. Together with reference TRBV5-1 and TRBJ1-6, the CDR3 gives the full variable domain: KAGVTQTPRYLIKTRGQQVTLSCSPISGHRSVSWYQQTPGQGLQFLFEYFSETQRNKGNFPGRFSGRQFSNSRSEMNVSTLELGDSALYLCASSLGEGPVLSPLHFGNGTRLTVT.

The gene calls are TRBV19 and TRBJ2-1; 8 positions agree with TRBD2. V dropped 4 bases and J dropped 7; count of bases not matched to a gene: 9. Germline V lookup: CDR1 LNHDA, CDR2 SQIVND (reference sequence). This CDR3 is built from 15 residues. The CDR3 sequence is CASSKISGSANEQFF. The CDR3 DNA reads as TGTGCCAGTAGTAAAATCAGCGGGAGCGCGAATGAGCAGTTCTTC.

This chain connects TRBV4-1 to TRBJ2-5; 10 bases agree with TRBD2. V dropped 0 bases and J dropped 4; count of bases not matched to a gene: 17. CDR1 and CDR2 from the germline V gene are MGHRA and YSYEKL. The CDR3 loop spans 20 amino acids. CDR3 protein: CASSQDKGLAGVMWGETQYF. CDR3 coding DNA: TGCGCCAGCAGCCAAGATAAGGGGCTAGCGGGAGTAATGTGGGGAGAGACCCAGTACTTC.

This rearrangement joins TRBV7-9 to TRBJ2-1; D remains ambiguous. The CDR3 extends over 13 amino acids. Trimming removed 5 bases at V and 5 bases at J, with 10 bases between. Germline values: CDR1 SEHNR, CDR2 FQNEAQ (reference sequence). The CDR3 sequence: CASSPSPDNEQFF. DNA of the CDR3: TGTGCCAGCAGCCCGAGTCCGGACAATGAGCAGTTCTTC. Looking up the rest from reference TRBV7-9 and TRBJ2-1 gives the full variable domain: DTGVSQNPRHKITKRGQNVTFRCDPISEHNRLYWYRQTLGQGPEFLTYFQNEAQLEKSRLLSDRFSAERPKGSFSTLEIQRTEQGDSAMYLCASSPSPDNEQFFGPGTRLTVL.

V is TRBV27 and J is TRBJ1-2, with 9 bases matching TRBD1. CDR3 length equals 16 residues. CDR1 is MNHEY, CDR2 SMNVEV, per germline (reference sequence). J was trimmed by 8 bases and V by 5 bases; bases with no gene match: 15. CDR3 in amino acids: CASSTPFAGQGGGYTF. Here the CDR3 DNA reads TGTGCCAGCAGTACCCCCTTTGCGGGACAGGGAGGGGGCTACACCTTC.

The chain has TRBV6-1 and TRBJ2-1; 15 bases match TRBD2. Per the germline V gene, CDR1 is MNHNS and CDR2 is SASEGT. The CDR3 has 16 residues. Losses at the gene ends were 3 bases for V and 5 bases for J; bases not matched to a gene: 2. The CDR3: CASSDRTSGRDNEQFF. DNA of the CDR3: TGTGCCAGCAGTGACAGGACTAGCGGGAGGGACAATGAGCAGTTCTTC.

The chain joins TRBV12-3 or TRBV12-4 to TRBJ2-1; D is possibly TRBD2 (5 bases). The CDR3 has 13 amino acids. The germline V and J ends were trimmed by 5 bases and 3 bases, with 8 bases remaining between them. This chain's CDR3 is CASSIGIYNEQFF. CDR3 sequence (DNA): TGTGCCAGCAGTATCGGGATCTACAATGAGCAGTTCTTC.

This clone was seen just once. V gene TRBV28 combines with J gene TRBJ2-2; 8 bases are shared with TRBD2. Germline assignment: CDR1 MDHEN and CDR2 SYDVKM. CDR3 length: 12 amino acids. V was pared by 6 bases and J by 6 bases, with 0 bases of the junction left unmatched. The CDR3 spells CASRTSAGELFF. The CDR3 DNA is TGTGCCAGCAGGACTAGCGCCGGGGAGCTGTTTTTT. Filled out from reference TRBV28 and TRBJ2-2, the complete variable domain reads DVKVTQSSRYLVKRTGEKVFLECVQDMDHENMFWYRQDPGLGLRLIYFSYDVKMKEKGDIPEGYSVSREKKERFSLILESASTNQTSMYLCASRTSAGELFFGEGSRLTVL.

The V gene is TRBV11-1, the J gene TRBJ2-7; TRBD1 is a possible D gene (5 bases). Trimming stripped 6 bases from V and 1 base from J, with 7 bases between. Germline V gene sequence: CDR1 SGHAT, CDR2 FQDESV (reference sequence). This CDR3 has 12 amino acids. The CDR3 bases are TGTGCCAGCAGACAGGATTCCTACGAGCAGTACTTC. Translation gives CASRQDSYEQYF. Using reference TRBV11-1 and TRBJ2-7 for the parts outside the CDR3, the full variable domain is EAEVAQSPRYKITEKSQAVAFWCDPISGHATLYWYRQILGQGPELLVQFQDESVVDDSQLPKDRFSAERLKGVDSTLKIQPAELGDSAMYLCASRQDSYEQYFGPGTRLTVT.

The V gene is TRBV28, the J gene TRBJ1-2; D is uncertain. With 7 bases removed from V and 2 bases from J, the gap between germline ends came to 8 bases. Germline loops: CDR1 MDHEN, CDR2 SYDVKM. The CDR3 loop spans 12 amino acids. The CDR3 loop is CASNAVNYGYTF. The DNA of the CDR3 is TGTGCCAGCAATGCAGTGAACTATGGCTACACCTTC.

In DNA form, the CDR3 reads TGTGCCAGCAGCTCATGGACAGGCGTCTACGAGCAGTACTTC. It specifies CASSSWTGVYEQYF. The chain carries TRBV21-1 and TRBJ2-7; the D call of TRBD1 is as the table states it, not checked on the DNA. TRBV21-1 constitutes a pseudogene. The CDR3 consists of 14 residues.

This clone has only one observation. This CDR3 reads CASSHQGSAEAFF. The DNA of the CDR3 is TGCGCCAGCAGCCATCAGGGGAGCGCTGAAGCTTTCTTT. The genes are TRBV4-1 and TRBJ1-1, with a tentative D call TRBD1 (6 bases). Germline lookup yields CDR1 MGHRA and CDR2 YSYEKL. V was pared by 3 bases and J by 6 bases, with 11 bases between. The CDR3 has 13 amino acids.

This sequence joins TRBV6-5 and TRBJ1-3, with unresolved D. The germline CDR1 and CDR2 sequences are MNHEY and SVGAGI. V was trimmed by 7 bases and J by 0 bases, leaving 10 bases between them. The CDR3 loop spans 14 amino acids. The CDR3 nucleotides read TGTGCCAGCACCGAAACGAGCTCTGGAAACACCATATATTTT. This sequence encodes CASTETSSGNTIYF.